This T cell receptor beta chain was profiled in a study of cytomegalovirus exposure and HLA in healthy donors. Study results and limitations: The Asian-associated ancestry cluster reportedly had fewer N-insertions than the approximately 630-donor mean in a later analysis.

PCR was performed using 60 Vbeta and 13 Jbeta primers. Here immunoSEQ multiplex PCR was the method, and the copy in TCRdb shows in-frame clones only, minus some. The sample contains 150,000 or so clones, approximately 86% of which appear only once. This clone has just a few counts. The antigen is undetermined. The sequencing input was PBMCs. This receptor was taken from a woman aged 18-30 years in good health and CMV-seronegative.

Here the CDR3 reads CAIREGGIAEAFF. For the CDR3, the DNA is TGTGCCATCCGGGAAGGGGGAATCGCTGAAGCTTTCTTT. The chain uses TRBV10-3 and TRBJ1-1; a possible D gene is TRBD1 (6 bases). The V gene's germline CDR1 is ENHRY and CDR2 SYGVKD. Between the trimmed V and J ends, which lost 8 bases and 6 bases, there was a span of 16 bases. CDR3 length: 13 residues.